The 14 T cell receptor beta chains in this list originate from one sample, sequenced in a study of blood T cell repertoires in COVID-19. This table comes from immunoSEQ multiplex PCR, and its TCRdb copy is limited to in-frame clones, with some not included. The sample has about 140,000 clones; about four fifths are singletons. The sample taken for sequencing was PBMCs or T cells enriched from blood (not recorded which). These receptors all come from a middle-aged man with acute COVID-19.

This clone was counted once. V usage is TRBV27 and J usage is TRBJ2-7; a possible D gene is TRBD2 (5 bases). This CDR3 comprises 13 residues. Trimming removed 8 bases from V and 1 base from J, with 12 bases in between. Germline V lookup: CDR1 MNHEY, CDR2 SMNVEV (reference sequence). The CDR3 protein is CASSLRGSYEQYF. The CDR3 DNA is TGTGCCAGCTCCTTAAGAGGGTCCTACGAGCAGTACTTC.

This chain links TRBV5-4 with TRBJ2-2; D might be TRBD2 (5 bases). Germline V lookup: CDR1 SGHNT, CDR2 YYREEE (reference sequence). V was shortened by 2 bases and J by 5 bases, with 16 bases between the two germline ends. The length of the CDR3 is 16 residues. The DNA for the CDR3 is TGTGCCAGCAGCTTCCCGGGCTCCGGCGGGACCGGGGAGCTGTTTTTT. It codes for CASSFPGSGGTGELFF.

This clone was recorded only once. V usage is TRBV4-2 and J usage is TRBJ2-1, with D hard to call. In germline, CDR1 is LGHNA, CDR2 YNFKEQ. The CDR3 has 17 residues. V shed 3 bases and J shed 5 bases, with 20 bases lying between them. The CDR3 sequence: CASSQSPLAQIHNEQFF. Written as DNA, the CDR3 is TGTGCCAGCAGCCAGTCTCCCCTGGCACAGATACACAATGAGCAGTTCTTC.

The gene calls are TRBV2 and TRBJ1-1; no firm D call. CDR3 length: 13 residues. V lost 6 bases and J lost 1, with 9 bases in between. Germline V gene data show CDR1 as SNHLY and CDR2 as FYNNEI. CDR3 DNA: TGTGCCAGCAGGACTAACAGGAACACTGAAGCTTTCTTT. Protein: CASRTNRNTEAFF.

This chain joins TRBV9 and TRBJ2-1; D gene unclear. Germline assignment: CDR1 SGDLS and CDR2 YYNGEE. V dropped 0 bases and J dropped 11 bases, with 6 bases sitting between them. The CDR3 contains 11 residues. CDR3 in amino acids: CASSVGPKQFF. The CDR3 nucleotides read TGTGCCAGCAGCGTAGGGCCGAAGCAGTTCTTC.

This chain joins TRBV10-3 and TRBJ1-2; 7 bases agree with TRBD1. This CDR3 has 15 amino acids. The germline V gene encodes CDR1 ENHRY and CDR2 SYGVKD. Trimming removed 6 bases from V and 2 bases from J; junction bases left unmatched: 9. The CDR3 DNA reads as TGTGCCATCAGCGGAGGACGGGACAGCAACTATGGCTACACCTTC. Protein: CAISGGRDSNYGYTF.

This clone occurred a few times. The rearrangement joins TRBV27 to TRBJ2-3, with 7 bases identical to TRBD2. V trimming: 3 bases; J trimming: 0 bases; junction bases outside the gene matches: 6. The CDR3 is 16 residues long. The germline V gene encodes CDR1 MNHEY and CDR2 SMNVEV (reference sequence). CDR3 sequence: CASSFSGGTSTDTQYF. The CDR3 bases are TGTGCCAGCAGTTTTTCCGGGGGGACTAGCACAGATACGCAGTATTTT.

The gene calls are TRBV28 and TRBJ2-1, with TRBD2 matching 10 bases. This CDR3 contains 15 residues. Germline-derived CDR1 and CDR2 are MDHEN and SYDVKM. J gave up 5 bases and V 4 bases, and 5 bases lay outside the gene matches. The CDR3 loop reads CASSYEAGGDNEQFF. The CDR3 DNA sequence: TGTGCCAGCAGTTACGAAGCGGGGGGGGACAATGAGCAGTTCTTC.

This clone was counted only a few times. The genes are TRBV9 and TRBJ1-1, with TRBD1 matching over 8 bases. This CDR3 comprises 13 residues. Germline loops: CDR1 SGDLS, CDR2 YYNGEE. V trimming: 3 bases; J trimming: 3 bases; junction bases outside the gene matches: 1. CDR3 loop: CASSEGQDTEAFF. In DNA, the CDR3 is TGTGCCAGCAGCGAGGGACAGGACACTGAAGCTTTCTTT.

The genes are TRBV7-9 and TRBJ1-5; weak D call: TRBD1 (6 bases). Germline values: CDR1 SEHNR, CDR2 FQNEAQ (reference sequence). There are 17 residues in the CDR3. The V end was cut by 4 bases, the J end by 1 base, with 17 bases between. The CDR3 sequence: CASSYTGSRLSNQPQHF. The CDR3 DNA sequence: TGTGCCAGCAGCTACACAGGGAGTCGACTGAGCAATCAGCCCCAGCATTTT.

The rearrangement links TRBV27 to TRBJ2-6; D not certain. This CDR3 has 16 amino acids. Germline V gene lookup returns CDR1 MNHEY and CDR2 SMNVEV (reference sequence). V lost 0 bases, J lost 0 bases, and 6 bases lay in between. The CDR3: CASSLSRFSGANVLTF. The CDR3 DNA is TGTGCCAGCAGTTTATCGAGGTTCTCTGGGGCCAACGTCCTGACTTTC.

The CDR3 DNA reads as TGTGCCAGCAGCCGCACAGGGGAGGAAGAGACCCAGTACTTC. Translation gives CASSRTGEEETQYF. V is TRBV4-2 and J is TRBJ2-5; possible D gene TRBD1, 7 bases. Per germline, CDR1 LGHNA and CDR2 YNFKEQ. V was clipped by 4 bases and J by 3 bases, with 12 bases between them. The CDR3 contains 14 residues.

This clone has a handful of counts. V gene TRBV5-1 combines with J gene TRBJ1-1; D call uncertain. Trimming took off 2 bases at V and 4 bases at J, with 18 bases between the two ends. Germline CDR1 and CDR2: SGHRS and YFSETQ. The CDR3 is 16 residues long. Here the CDR3 reads CASSLSGPGYGTEAFF. The CDR3 DNA follows: TGCGCCAGCAGCTTATCTGGTCCCGGGTACGGCACTGAAGCTTTCTTT.

This clone was detected once. This chain uses TRBV2 with TRBJ1-6; tentatively, D is TRBD1 (5 bases). V gave up 2 bases and J gave up 10 bases, with 15 bases separating them. The CDR3 consists of 15 residues. In germline, CDR1 is SNHLY, CDR2 FYNNEI. The DNA for the CDR3 is TGTGCCAGCAGTGAATTTCCGCAGGGAGGCTCACCCCTCCACTTT. As protein: CASSEFPQGGSPLHF.